This T cell receptor beta chain was sequenced during a study of regulatory T cells in long-lasting Graves disease. In the study overall: By definition, persistent Graves' disease involved antithyroid drugs for over 5 years alongside positive TSH receptor antibodies. General observations from the study: Examination was confined to peripheral blood, excluding thyroid tissue. Among samples with persistent disease, TRBV28, TRBJ1-2 and TRBJ2-5 were favored. In persistent patients, shared public clonotypes (approximately 3,000) outnumbered those in new patients (about 1,000).

Time point indicated: persistent/refractory GD, antithyroid drugs over 5 years with positive TRAb. Construction of the TCR library relied on RNA isolated from PBMCs. The CDR3 extends over 13 amino acids. Germline V gives CDR1 MDHEN, CDR2 SYDVKM. V lost 5 bases, J lost 4 bases, and 11 bases lay in between. iRepertoire HTBI primers and Arm-PCR of CDR3 regions built TCR beta libraries. TCRdb independently ran MiXCR on the multiplex PCR reads; one entry per CDR3 protein. The sample shows around 460,000 distinct CDR3 sequences, roughly 22% of them seen only once. This clonotype was picked up many times. Its antigen remains unknown.

Sequencing was performed on peripheral blood mononuclear cells (PBMCs), taken when the disease was refractory, from a patient treated with antithyroid drugs. The genes are TRBV28 and TRBJ1-2; a possible D gene is TRBD1 (6 bases). The sequence came from a female donor with Graves disease. CDR3 sequence: CASSPGVVYGYTF. The CDR3 bases are TGTGCCAGCAGTCCAGGGGTTGTCTATGGCTACACCTTC.